Listed below are T cell receptor beta chains from one sample, sequenced in a study of response to subunit inactivated influenza vaccine. TCRdb re-called the RT-PCR reads with MiXCR, one entry per CDR3 protein. Among over 150,000 distinct CDR3 sequences listed, around 9.2% were seen once. The sequencing here drew on non-naive T cells sorted from PBMCs, taken on the day of vaccination. These receptors were collected from a man aged 50 to 60 who received an inactivated influenza vaccine. The CDR3 runs from the conserved cysteine through the conserved F or W. D genes are given only for firm matches. A row's size may be missing; if present it is once, few, many or a size class.

J	size	D	V	CDR3	DNA
TRBJ2-1	many	TRBD2	TRBV7-2	CASSLAREAEQFF	TGTGCCAGCAGCTTAGCCCGGGAGGCTGAGCAGTTCTTC
TRBJ1-1	-	-	TRBV10-3	CAISDRATEAFF	TGTGCCATCAGTGACAGGGCGACAGAAGCTTTCTTT
TRBJ2-1	-	TRBD2	TRBV2	CASSRLAGGLGEQFF	TGTGCCAGCAGTCGACTAGCGGGAGGGCTGGGTGAGCAGTTCTTC
TRBJ2-7	few	-	TRBV12-3/TRBV12-4	CASSPQWGNYHEQYF	TGTGCCAGCAGTCCCCAGTGGGGTAACTACCACGAGCAGTACTTC
TRBJ2-6	many	TRBD1	TRBV11-1	CASSLGLDRVSGANVLTF	TGTGCCAGCAGCTTAGGATTGGACAGGGTGTCCGGGGCCAACGTCCTGACTTTC
TRBJ2-3	many	TRBD2	TRBV20-1	CSASGIGAGDTDTQYF	TGCAGTGCTAGTGGTATCGGAGCGGGGGACACAGATACGCAGTATTTT
TRBJ2-7	-	-	TRBV4-3	CASSQVISGTYEQYF	TGCGCCAGCAGCCAAGTGATTTCCGGAACCTACGAGCAGTACTTC
TRBJ2-1	-	-	TRBV6-1	CASRPGYGGNEQFF	TGTGCCAGCAGGCCAGGGTATGGAGGCAATGAGCAGTTCTTC
TRBJ2-7	few	-	TRBV7-2	CASISGAPSVEQYF	TGTGCCAGCATTTCCGGAGCCCCGAGTGTCGAGCAGTACTTC
TRBJ1-1	few	-	TRBV6-5	CASSYSKGTEAFF	TGTGCCAGCAGTTACTCGAAGGGGACTGAAGCTTTCTTT
TRBJ2-1	many	-	TRBV3-1	CASSQGQPSGMDEQFF	TGTGCCAGCAGCCAAGGACAGCCCTCCGGGATGGATGAGCAGTTCTTC
TRBJ2-1	-	-	TRBV3-1	CASSQRGGNNEQFF	TGTGCCAGCAGCCAAAGGGGGGGAAACAATGAGCAGTTCTTC
TRBJ2-2	-	-	TRBV5-1	CASSLGGVGTGELFF	TGCGCCAGCAGCTTGGGCGGGGTCGGGACCGGGGAGCTGTTTTTT
TRBJ2-1	many	-	TRBV20-1	CSAWTDYNEQFF	TGCAGTGCTTGGACGGACTACAATGAGCAGTTCTTC
TRBJ2-5	-	-	TRBV4-2	CASSRRDGEETQYF	TGTGCCAGCAGCCGACGGGACGGGGAAGAGACCCAGTACTTC
TRBJ1-5	-	-	TRBV20-1	CSARESGSNQPQHF	TGCAGTGCTAGAGAGTCCGGTAGCAATCAGCCCCAGCATTTT
TRBJ2-5	-	-	TRBV5-4	CASSFELETQYF	TGTGCCAGCAGCTTTGAATTGGAGACCCAGTACTTC
TRBJ2-5	-	-	TRBV20-1	CSATRMQFQETQYF	TGCAGTGCCACTAGAATGCAGTTCCAAGAGACCCAGTACTTC
TRBJ2-3	many	-	TRBV13	CASSLSADTQYF	TGTGCCAGCAGCTTAAGTGCGGATACGCAGTATTTT
TRBJ1-2	few	TRBD1	TRBV18	CASSPTAGGADYGYTF	TGTGCCAGCTCACCGACTGCAGGGGGCGCTGACTATGGCTACACCTTC
TRBJ2-7	many	TRBD2	TRBV27	CASSLRRGVKLPYEQYF	TGTGCCAGCAGTTTAAGACGGGGGGTTAAGCTTCCCTACGAGCAGTACTTC
TRBJ2-7	many	TRBD1	TRBV5-1	CASSRQTGGTYEQYF	TGCGCCAGCAGCCGCCAGACAGGGGGTACCTACGAGCAGTACTTC